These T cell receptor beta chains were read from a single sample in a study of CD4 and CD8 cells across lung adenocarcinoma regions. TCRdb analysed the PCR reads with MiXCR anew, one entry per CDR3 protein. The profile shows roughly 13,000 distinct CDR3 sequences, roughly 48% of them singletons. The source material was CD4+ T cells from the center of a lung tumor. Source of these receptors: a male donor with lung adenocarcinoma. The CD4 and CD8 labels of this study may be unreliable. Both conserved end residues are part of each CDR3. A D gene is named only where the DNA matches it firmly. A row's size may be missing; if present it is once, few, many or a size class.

CASTGSSYEQYF	TGTGCCAGCACCGGCAGCTCCTACGAGCAGTACTTC	TRBV27	TRBJ2-7	NA	medium-sized
CSASHPSGSKNEQFF	TGCAGTGCTAGTCACCCTAGCGGGAGTAAGAATGAGCAGTTCTTC	TRBV20-1	TRBJ2-1	TRBD2	few
CASSQRTSGSGETQYF	TGTGCCAGCAGCCAACGGACTAGCGGGAGTGGGGAGACCCAGTACTTC	TRBV3-1	TRBJ2-5	TRBD2	NA
CASSRAGGIIPDTQYF	TGTGCCAGTAGCAGAGCGGGAGGGATAATCCCAGATACGCAGTATTTT	TRBV3-1	TRBJ2-3	TRBD2	NA
CASSEPTPCSNVQSF	TGTGCCAGCAGTGAACCAACCCCGTGCTCCAACGTGCAGTCCTTC	TRBV6-1	TRBJ2-6	NA	NA
CASSDNRGYEQFF	TGCGCCAGCAGTGATAATCGGGGCTACGAGCAGTTCTTC	TRBV10-1	TRBJ2-1	NA	NA
CASGQGEWATDTQYF	TGTGCCAGCGGTCAGGGGGAATGGGCCACAGACACGCAGTATTTT	TRBV6-1	TRBJ2-3	TRBD1	NA
CASRKDIPYEQYF	TGTGCCAGCCGAAAGGACATCCCCTACGAGCAGTACTTC	TRBV27	TRBJ2-7	NA	medium-sized
CASSAGTGSYNEQYF	TGTGCCAGCAGTGCCGGGACAGGGTCCTACAATGAGCAGTACTTC	TRBV11-2	TRBJ2-5	TRBD1	NA
CASWDTLETQYF	TGTGCCAGCTGGGACACGCTGGAGACCCAGTACTTC	TRBV6-1	TRBJ2-5	NA	NA
CATSQDGDTKNIQYF	TGTGCCACCAGCCAAGACGGGGATACCAAAAACATTCAGTACTTC	TRBV15	TRBJ2-4	NA	NA
CARGEGATDTQYF	TGCGCCAGGGGGGAGGGGGCCACAGATACTCAGTATTTC	TRBV10-1	TRBJ2-3	NA	NA
CASSYTDRPSTDTQYF	TGTGCCAGCAGCTACACCGACCGGCCGAGCACAGATACGCAGTATTTT	TRBV6-5	TRBJ2-3	NA	NA
CAGRSRQGENIQYF	TGTGCGGGCCGCAGTCGACAGGGTGAAAACATTCAGTACTTC	TRBV7-2	TRBJ2-4	TRBD1	once
CASRPRGVQDEQYF	TGTGCCAGCAGGCCAAGGGGGGTTCAGGACGAGCAGTACTTC	TRBV6-5	TRBJ2-7	NA	many
CASRGFDSGTQYF	TGCGCCAGCAGAGGGTTTGACAGTGGTACGCAGTATTTT	TRBV10-2	TRBJ2-3	NA	few
CASRLGNTIYF	TGTGCCAGCCGCCTGGGAAACACCATATATTTT	TRBV7-8	TRBJ1-3	NA	few
CASSYRGSNEKLFF	TGTGCCAGCAGTTACCGGGGCAGTAATGAAAAACTGTTTTTT	TRBV6-2/TRBV6-3	TRBJ1-4	NA	NA
CATSRGGRGNIQYF	TGTGCCACCAGCCGAGGGGGGCGTGGAAACATTCAGTACTTC	TRBV15	TRBJ2-4	NA	NA
CGGSYGGCGQDTQYF	TGTGGTGGGAGTTACGGGGGCTGTGGCCAAGATACGCAGTATTTC	TRBV10-3	TRBJ2-3	NA	NA
CASSQENRQETQYF	TGTGCCAGCAGCCAAGAAAACAGACAAGAGACCCAGTACTTC	TRBV3-1	TRBJ2-5	NA	NA
CASSEVGQGTGELFF	TGTGCCAGCAGTGAAGTCGGACAGGGCACCGGGGAGCTGTTTTTT	TRBV6-1	TRBJ2-2	TRBD1	many
CASRRTGNTIYF	TGTGCCAGCAGGAGGACTGGAAACACCATATATTTT	TRBV6-1	TRBJ1-3	NA	few
CASSVNPAYEQYF	TGTGCCAGCAGCGTTAACCCGGCCTACGAGCAGTACTTC	TRBV9	TRBJ2-7	NA	NA
CASSQADRAGGYNEQFF	TGTGCCAGCAGCCAAGCTGACAGGGCAGGGGGCTACAATGAGCAGTTCTTC	TRBV14	TRBJ2-1	TRBD1	NA